This T cell receptor beta chain was captured in a study of shared clonotypes between healthy human individuals. Trimming stripped 4 bases from V and 4 bases from J, with 13 bases between. The CDR3 totals 14 residues. Germline CDR1 is MNHNY and CDR2 is SVGAGI (reference sequence). The repertoire was sequenced with immunoSEQ multiplex PCR; TCRdb's copy has only in-frame clones and lacks some. The data show 600,000 to 800,000 clones, with just under 75% seen just once and more than 1.5% held by the top ten. The sample was memory CD4+ T cells sorted from blood. Subset given: CD45RA-negative fraction. This chain connects TRBV6-6 to TRBJ1-1; no clear D. This TCR derives from a woman between 25 and 40 years old in good health. The CDR3 bases are TGTGCCAGCAGTTTACTAGAAGGGTCCACTGAAGCTTTCTTT. This gives the protein CASSLLEGSTEAFF.